This TCR beta chain was identified in a study of T-cell reconstitution after alpha-beta-depleted transplantation in children. The CDR3 covers 18 residues. Unmatched junction bases numbered 18, after V lost 4 bases and J lost 3 bases. Germline loops: CDR1 DFQATT, CDR2 SNEGSKA (reference sequence). Construction of the TCRbeta library involved unique molecular identifiers. In TCRdb, the PCR reads were re-called with MiXCR into one record per CDR3 protein. The table lists 400,000 to 500,000 distinct CDR3 sequences, about a tenth of them singletons. The source is a human donor who donated a stem cell graft to a child with acute myeloid leukemia. This sample comprised PBMCs from the stem cell graft donor, obtained from the stem cell graft. V gene TRBV20-1 combines with J gene TRBJ1-1; 9 bases map to TRBD1. The CDR3 protein is CSAIRQGVWGVEDTEAFF. In DNA, the CDR3 is TGCAGTGCTATCCGACAGGGGGTATGGGGAGTAGAGGACACTGAAGCTTTCTTT.